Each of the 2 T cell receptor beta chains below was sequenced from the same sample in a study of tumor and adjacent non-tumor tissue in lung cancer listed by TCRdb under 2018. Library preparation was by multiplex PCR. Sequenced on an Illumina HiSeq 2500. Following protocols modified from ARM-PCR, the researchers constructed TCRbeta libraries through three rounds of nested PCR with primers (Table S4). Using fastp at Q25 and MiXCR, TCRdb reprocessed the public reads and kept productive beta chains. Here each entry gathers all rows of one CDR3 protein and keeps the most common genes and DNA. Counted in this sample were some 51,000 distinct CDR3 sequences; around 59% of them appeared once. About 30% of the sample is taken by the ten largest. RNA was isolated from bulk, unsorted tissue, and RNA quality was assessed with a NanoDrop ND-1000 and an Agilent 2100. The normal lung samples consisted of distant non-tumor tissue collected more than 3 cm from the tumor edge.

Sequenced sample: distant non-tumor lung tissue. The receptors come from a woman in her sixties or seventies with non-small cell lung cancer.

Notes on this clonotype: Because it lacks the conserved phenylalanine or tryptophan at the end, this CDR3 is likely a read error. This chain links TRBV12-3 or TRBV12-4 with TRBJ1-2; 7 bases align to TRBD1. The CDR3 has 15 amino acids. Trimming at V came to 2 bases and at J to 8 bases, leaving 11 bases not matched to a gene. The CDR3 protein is CASSLMVGGGGGYTV. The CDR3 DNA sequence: TGTGCCAGCAGTTTAATGGTAGGGGGCGGAGGAGGCTACACCGTC.

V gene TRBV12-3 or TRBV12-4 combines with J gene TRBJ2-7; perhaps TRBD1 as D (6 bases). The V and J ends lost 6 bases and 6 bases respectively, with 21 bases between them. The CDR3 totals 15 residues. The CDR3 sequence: CASSPRETGRTEQYF. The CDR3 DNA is TGTGCCAGCAGCCCGAGGGAGACAGGAAGGACCGAGCAGTACTTC.